Following are 21 T cell receptor beta chains from one sample sequenced in a study of regulatory T cells in long-lasting Graves disease. Regarding time point: persistent/refractory GD, antithyroid drugs over 5 years with positive TRAb. PBMC RNA was the source of the TCR library. Arm-PCR of CDR3 regions and iRepertoire HTBI primers were used to build TCR beta libraries. TCRdb called the multiplex PCR reads again in MiXCR, with one record for every CDR3 protein. The sample includes roughly 400,000 distinct CDR3 sequences, less than 25% seen only once; the top ten take around 20%. The material was peripheral blood mononuclear cells (PBMCs), obtained when the disease was refractory, from a patient treated with antithyroid drugs. Every receptor here comes from a female donor with Graves disease.

The gene calls are TRBV7-9 and TRBJ2-7; 11 nucleotides match TRBD2. The CDR3 covers 16 residues. V dropped 4 bases and J dropped 3; count of bases not matched to a gene: 8. Germline V lookup: CDR1 SEHNR, CDR2 FQNEAQ (reference sequence). CDR3 sequence (DNA): TGTGCCAGCAGCTCAACCGTAGCGGGAGGGAACTACGAGCAGTACTTC. Translating it yields CASSSTVAGGNYEQYF.

The gene calls are TRBV7-2 and TRBJ2-7; no clear D. Trimming took 5 bases from V and 0 from J, leaving 14 bases between them. The germline V gene has CDR1 SGHTA and CDR2 FQGNSA. This CDR3 has 15 residues. For the CDR3, the DNA is TGTGCCAGCAGCCAGCACACGCGATTCTCCTACGAGCAGTACTTC. It codes for CASSQHTRFSYEQYF.

In this sample, this clonotype turned up a few times. The chain links TRBV28 to TRBJ2-7; D gene ambiguous. There are 16 residues in the CDR3. Germline lookup yields CDR1 MDHEN and CDR2 SYDVKM. With 5 bases removed from V and 3 bases from J, the gap between germline ends came to 20 bases. In DNA form, the CDR3 reads TGTGCCAGCAGTCGAGCCACGCCGGGCCCCCTCTACGAGCAGTACTTC. This gives the protein CASSRATPGPLYEQYF.

This clonotype showed up many times. The gene calls are TRBV30 and TRBJ2-5; no reliable D call. The CDR3 runs 13 residues. The germline V gene encodes CDR1 GTSNPN and CDR2 SVGIG (reference sequence). With 3 bases removed from V and 2 bases from J, the gap between germline ends came to 10 bases. The CDR3 nucleotides read TGTGCCTGGAGCCTTCGACGGCAAGAGACCCAGTACTTC. The encoded protein is CAWSLRRQETQYF.

This clonotype was seen ten or more times. The gene calls are TRBV20-1 and TRBJ1-6, with a weak D call TRBD1 (5 bases). The CDR3 runs to 16 residues. Germline V CDR1 and CDR2: DFQATT, SNEGSKA (reference sequence). The V gene lost 4 bases and the J gene lost 10 bases, with 23 bases spanning the gap. CDR3 bases: TGCAGTGCTAAGGTTCTCGGGCAGGGACCGAGCTCACCCCTCCACTTT. Encoded protein: CSAKVLGQGPSSPLHF.

Many counts were recorded for this clonotype. The V and J genes are TRBV20-1 and TRBJ2-7; tentatively, D is TRBD1 or TRBD2 (5 bases each). The CDR3 has 15 amino acids. CDR1 is DFQATT, CDR2 SNEGSKA, per germline (reference sequence). Deletions cut 1 base from V and 4 bases from J, with 17 bases between. In DNA form, the CDR3 reads TGCAGTGCTAGAGGGGCGGACGGGGCTATATACGAGCAGTACTTC. It codes for CSARGADGAIYEQYF.

The chain links TRBV27 to TRBJ2-1; D not certain. V lost 0 bases, J lost 5 bases, and 8 bases lay in between. The germline CDR1 and CDR2 sequences are MNHEY and SMNVEV (reference sequence). This CDR3 spans 14 amino acids. DNA for the CDR3: TGTGCCAGCAGTTTATCGGACCTCAACAATGAGCAGTTCTTC. Its protein is CASSLSDLNNEQFF.

This clonotype has more than one count but fewer than ten. The chain carries TRBV29-1 and TRBJ1-2; D perhaps matches TRBD1 (6 bases). Germline loops: CDR1 SQVTM, CDR2 ANQGSEA. V was cut by 4 bases and J by 0 bases, with 12 bases left in between. This CDR3 region has 14 residues. As DNA, the CDR3 is TGCAGCGTTGTTTACGGGGGCACTAACTATGGCTACACCTTC. It is translated as CSVVYGGTNYGYTF. The complete variable domain, with remaining parts taken from reference TRBV29-1 and TRBJ1-2, reads SAVISQKPSRDICQRGTSLTIQCQVDSQVTMMFWYRQQPGQSLTLIATANQGSEATYESGFVIDKFPISRPNLTFSTLTVSNMSPEDSSIYLCSVVYGGTNYGYTFGSGTRLTVV.

This clonotype was detected a few times. V usage is TRBV2 and J usage is TRBJ2-5, with 8 bases matching TRBD1. The CDR3 spans 17 residues. CDR1 SNHLY and CDR2 FYNNEI come from the germline V gene. The V and J ends lost 6 bases and 1 base, in that order; junction bases with no gene match: 13. CDR3 sequence reads: CASSRFPGTGIQETQYF. CDR3 nucleotide sequence: TGTGCCAGCAGCCGATTCCCCGGGACAGGAATCCAAGAGACCCAGTACTTC.

V gene TRBV4-3 combines with J gene TRBJ1-2; TRBD1 is a possible D gene (6 bases). Germline V gene lookup returns CDR1 LGHNA and CDR2 YSLEER. Trimming shortened V by 0 bases and J by 2 bases, and 13 bases separated the two germline ends. This CDR3 has 16 amino acids. DNA for the CDR3: TGCGCCAGCAGCCAAGAGCGCGGGACACCGAACTATGGCTACACCTTC. The encoded protein is CASSQERGTPNYGYTF.

Ten or more counts support this clonotype. The V gene is TRBV6-1, the J gene TRBJ1-1; D is uncertain. V lost 6 bases, J lost 1 base, and 9 bases lay in between. Germline V CDR1 and CDR2: MNHNS, SASEGT. The CDR3 contains 13 residues. Written as DNA, the CDR3 is TGTGCCAGCAGACTAACAGAGAACACTGAAGCTTTCTTT. As protein: CASRLTENTEAFF.

This clonotype occurred many times. This chain joins TRBV27 and TRBJ1-2; D ambiguous. The CDR3 has 13 residues. In germline, CDR1 is MNHEY, CDR2 SMNVEV (reference sequence). Trimming cost V 5 bases and J 0 bases, with 7 bases left between them. The CDR3 loop is CASSKTANYGYTF. The CDR3 nucleotides read TGTGCCAGCAGTAAAACAGCTAACTATGGCTACACCTTC.

This clonotype has a count of ten or more. The chain employs TRBV6-1 and TRBJ1-5; no reliable D call. This CDR3 contains 15 residues. The V gene lost 0 bases and the J gene lost 4 bases, with 10 bases spanning the gap. Per germline, CDR1 MNHNS and CDR2 SASEGT. For the CDR3, the DNA is TGTGCCAGCAGTGAAGCGCGGGAAAGGAATCAGCCCCAGCATTTT. Its protein product is CASSEARERNQPQHF.

This chain uses TRBV14 with TRBJ1-2; weak D call: TRBD1 (5 bases). CDR1 is SGHDN, CDR2 FVKESK, per germline. This CDR3 comprises 16 residues. The V end was cut by 3 bases, the J end by 1 base, with 15 bases between. The CDR3 protein is CASSHGGAQRNYGYTF. CDR3 DNA sequence: TGTGCCAGCAGCCATGGTGGGGCCCAACGTAACTATGGCTACACCTTC.

The chain uses TRBV3-1 and TRBJ1-2; 7 bases are a match to TRBD1. Per the germline V gene, CDR1 is LGHDT and CDR2 is YNNKEL (reference sequence). The CDR3 is 19 residues long. The trim removed 4 bases at V and 0 bases at J, leaving 17 bases unmatched. In DNA, the CDR3 is TGTGCCAGCAGCCGTAGAAAACAGGGGAAAACCCTAACTAACTATGGCTACACCTTC. This sequence encodes CASSRRKQGKTLTNYGYTF.

This clonotype was counted many times. V is TRBV28 and J is TRBJ2-7, with TRBD1 identical over 10 bases. CDR3 length: 14 residues. After removal of 7 bases from V and 1 base from J, the junction contained 4 bases not matched to a gene. The germline V gene encodes CDR1 MDHEN and CDR2 SYDVKM. This CDR3 reads CASTGTGVSYEQYF. CDR3 bases: TGTGCCAGCACCGGGACAGGGGTATCCTACGAGCAGTACTTC.

The genes are TRBV5-6 and TRBJ1-2, with 7 positions matching TRBD1. Germline values: CDR1 SGHDT, CDR2 YYEEEE. This CDR3 comprises 14 residues. V lost 9 bases to trimming and J lost 2 bases; unmatched junction nucleotides: 10. CDR3 sequence: CATRSEGANYGYTF. As DNA, the CDR3 is TGTGCCACGCGAAGCGAGGGGGCGAACTATGGCTACACCTTC. The full variable domain, completed using reference TRBV5-6 and TRBJ1-2, is DAGVTQSPTHLIKTRGQQVTLRCSPKSGHDTVSWYQQALGQGPQFIFQYYEEEERQRGNFPDRFSGHQFPNYSSELNVNALLLGDSALYLCATRSEGANYGYTFGSGTRLTVV.

There are a few counts of this clonotype. The J gene is TRBJ2-7, the V gene TRBV20-1; D is unresolved. Germline-derived CDR1 and CDR2 are DFQATT and SNEGSKA (reference sequence). The CDR3 has 14 amino acids. The V gene lost 0 bases and the J gene lost 2 bases, with 11 bases spanning the gap. The CDR3 nucleotides are TGCAGTGCTAGAGAGAGGACGGCAACCTACGAGCAGTACTTC. As protein: CSARERTATYEQYF.

At least ten counts were recorded for this clonotype. CDR3 sequence reads: CASSYSGVAGELFF. The CDR3 nucleotides are TGTGCCAGCAGTTACTCGGGGGTCGCCGGGGAGCTGTTTTTT. The V gene is TRBV6-5, the J gene TRBJ2-2; D may be TRBD1 or TRBD2 (5 bases each). This CDR3 is 14 amino acids long. CDR1 is MNHEY and CDR2 is SVGAGI in the germline V gene. The ends were cut back, 0 bases at V and 6 bases at J, with 8 bases in the middle.

The chain has TRBV7-2 and TRBJ1-3; TRBD1 aligns across 7 bases. Germline V CDR1 and CDR2: SGHTA, FQGNSA. The V and J ends lost 5 bases and 0 bases, in that order; junction bases with no gene match: 4. The CDR3 is 15 residues long. CDR3 DNA: TGTGCCAGCAGCCCGGACAGGTCCTCTGGAAACACCATATATTTT. Its translation is CASSPDRSSGNTIYF. Complete variable domain (other parts from reference TRBV7-2 and TRBJ1-3): GAGVSQSPSNKVTEKGKDVELRCDPISGHTALYWYRQSLGQGLEFLIYFQGNSAPDKSGLPSDRFSAERTGGSVSTLTIQRTQQEDSAVYLCASSPDRSSGNTIYFGEGSWLTVV.

The chain combines TRBV20-1 with TRBJ2-7, with 15 bases matching TRBD2. The CDR3 contains 16 residues. V lost 6 bases to trimming and J lost 3 bases; unmatched junction nucleotides: 9. Germline CDR1 is DFQATT and CDR2 is SNEGSKA (reference sequence). The CDR3, as DNA: TGCAGTGCCGCCGGGACTAGCGGGAGGTTCAGCTACGAGCAGTACTTC. Its protein product is CSAAGTSGRFSYEQYF.